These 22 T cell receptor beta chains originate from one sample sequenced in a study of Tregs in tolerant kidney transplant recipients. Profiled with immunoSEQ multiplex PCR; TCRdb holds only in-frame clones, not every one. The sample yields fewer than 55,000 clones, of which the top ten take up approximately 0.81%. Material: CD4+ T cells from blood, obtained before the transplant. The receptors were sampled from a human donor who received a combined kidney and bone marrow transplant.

CDR3 bases read: TGTGCCAGCAGTTCAGGGCTGGCCACTGAA. The encoded protein is CASSSGLATE. The entire CDR3 reads CASSSGLATEAFF. This sequence joins TRBV6-4 and TRBJ1-1; possible D gene TRBD1, 5 bases. The read ends 3 residues before the CDR3 terminus; that terminus is restored from the germline J gene. The length of the CDR3 is 13 residues. Germline V gene data show CDR1 as MRHNA and CDR2 as SNTAGT. With 5 bases removed from V and 4 bases from J, the gap between germline ends came to 11 bases.

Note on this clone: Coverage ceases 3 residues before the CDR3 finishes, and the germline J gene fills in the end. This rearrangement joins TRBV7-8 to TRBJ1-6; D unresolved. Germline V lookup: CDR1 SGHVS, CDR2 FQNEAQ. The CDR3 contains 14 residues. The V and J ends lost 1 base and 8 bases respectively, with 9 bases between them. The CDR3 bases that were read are TGTGCCAGCAGCTTAGTGGGCGACCATTCACCC. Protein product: CASSLVGDHSP. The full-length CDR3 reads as CASSLVGDHSPLHF.

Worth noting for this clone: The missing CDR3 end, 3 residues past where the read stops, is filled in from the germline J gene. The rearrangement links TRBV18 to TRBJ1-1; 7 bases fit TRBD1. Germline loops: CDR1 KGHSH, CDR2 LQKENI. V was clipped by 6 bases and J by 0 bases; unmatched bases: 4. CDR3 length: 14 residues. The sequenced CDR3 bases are TGTGCCAGCTCCCTGGGACAGCTGAACACTGAA. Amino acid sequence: CASSLGQLNTE. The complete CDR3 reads CASSLGQLNTEAFF.

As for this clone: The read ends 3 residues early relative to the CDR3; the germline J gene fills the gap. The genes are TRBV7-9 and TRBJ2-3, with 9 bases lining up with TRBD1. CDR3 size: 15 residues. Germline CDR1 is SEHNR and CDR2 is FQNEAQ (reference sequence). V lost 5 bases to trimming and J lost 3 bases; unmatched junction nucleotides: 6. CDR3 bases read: TGTGCCAGCAGCACGGGACAGGGTGATACAGATACG. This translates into CASSTGQGDTDT. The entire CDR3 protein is CASSTGQGDTDTQYF.

The DNA read from the CDR3 is TGTGCCAGCTCGAACCCGACCGGGGGAGATGAA. This sequence encodes CASSNPTGGDE. The full CDR3 protein is CASSNPTGGDEAFF. The rearrangement uses TRBV18 and TRBJ1-1; TRBD1 might be the D (5 bases). The read comes to an end 3 residues before the CDR3 does, leaving the germline J gene to fill in the end. The CDR3 is 14 residues long. Germline V gene data show CDR1 as KGHSH and CDR2 as LQKENI. The germline V and J ends were trimmed by 6 bases and 7 bases, with 18 bases remaining between them. Drawing the rest from reference TRBV18 and TRBJ1-1, the complete variable domain is NAGVMQNPRHLVRRRGQEARLRCSPMKGHSHVYWYRQLPEEGLKFMVYLQKENIIDESGMPKERFSAEFPKEGPSILRIQQVVRGDSAAYFCASSNPTGGDEAFFGQGTRLTVV.

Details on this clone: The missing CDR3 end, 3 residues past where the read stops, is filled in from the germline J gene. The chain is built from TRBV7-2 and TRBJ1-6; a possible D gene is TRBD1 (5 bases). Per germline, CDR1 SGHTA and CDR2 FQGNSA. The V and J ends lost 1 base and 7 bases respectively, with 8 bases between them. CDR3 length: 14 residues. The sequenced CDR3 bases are TGTGCCAGCAGCTTAGACAGGCTCAATTCACCC. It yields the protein CASSLDRLNSP. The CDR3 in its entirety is CASSLDRLNSPLHF.

The sequenced part of the CDR3 DNA is TGTGCCTGGAGGGTATTGGCAGGGGGAATTAGTAACTATGGC. It encodes CAWRVLAGGISNYG. The complete CDR3 reads CAWRVLAGGISNYGYTF. The V and J genes are TRBV30 and TRBJ1-2, with 7 nucleotides matching TRBD1. The read terminates 3 residues ahead of where the CDR3 ends, so the germline J gene completes it. This CDR3 has 17 amino acids. After removal of 3 bases from V and 1 base from J, the junction contained 14 bases not matched to a gene. Germline lookup yields CDR1 GTSNPN and CDR2 SVGIG (reference sequence).

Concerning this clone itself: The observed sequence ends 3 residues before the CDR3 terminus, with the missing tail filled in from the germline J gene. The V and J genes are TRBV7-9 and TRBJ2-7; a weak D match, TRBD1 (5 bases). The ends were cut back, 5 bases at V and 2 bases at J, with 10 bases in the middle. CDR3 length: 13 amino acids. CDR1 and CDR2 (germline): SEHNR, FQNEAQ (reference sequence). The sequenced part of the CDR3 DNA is TGTGCCAGCAGCAAGACAGTTGCCTACGAG. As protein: CASSKTVAYE. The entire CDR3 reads CASSKTVAYEQYF.

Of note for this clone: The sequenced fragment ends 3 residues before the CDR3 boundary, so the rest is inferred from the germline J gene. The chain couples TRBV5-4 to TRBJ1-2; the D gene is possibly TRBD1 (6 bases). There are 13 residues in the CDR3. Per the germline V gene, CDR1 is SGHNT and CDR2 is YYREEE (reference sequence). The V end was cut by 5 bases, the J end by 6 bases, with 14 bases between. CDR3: CASRVQQGDGYTF. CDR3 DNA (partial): TGTGCCAGCAGGGTTCAACAGGGAGATGGC.

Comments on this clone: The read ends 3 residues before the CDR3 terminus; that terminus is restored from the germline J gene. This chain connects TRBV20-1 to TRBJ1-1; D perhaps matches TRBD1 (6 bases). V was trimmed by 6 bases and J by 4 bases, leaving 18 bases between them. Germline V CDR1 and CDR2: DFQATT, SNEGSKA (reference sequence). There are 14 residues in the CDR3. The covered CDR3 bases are TGCAGTGCCCCAGGCCCAGGGGAGTTCACTGAA. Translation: CSAPGPGEFTE. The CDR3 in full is CSAPGPGEFTEAFF.

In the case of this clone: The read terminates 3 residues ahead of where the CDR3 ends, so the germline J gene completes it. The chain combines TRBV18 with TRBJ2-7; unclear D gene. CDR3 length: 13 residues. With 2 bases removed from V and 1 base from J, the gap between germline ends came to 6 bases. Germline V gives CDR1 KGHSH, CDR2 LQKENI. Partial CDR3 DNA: TGTGCCAGCTCACCAGGCAGATCCTACGAG. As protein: CASSPGRSYE. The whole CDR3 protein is CASSPGRSYEQYF.

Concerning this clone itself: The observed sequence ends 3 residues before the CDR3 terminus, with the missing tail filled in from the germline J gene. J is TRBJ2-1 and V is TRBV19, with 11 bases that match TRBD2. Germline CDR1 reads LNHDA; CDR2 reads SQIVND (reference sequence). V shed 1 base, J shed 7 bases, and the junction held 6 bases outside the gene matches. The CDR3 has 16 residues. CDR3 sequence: CASSIVSTSGRNEQFF. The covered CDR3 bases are TGTGCCAGTAGTATAGTAAGTACTAGCGGGAGAAATGAG.

The sequenced part of the CDR3 DNA is TGTGCCAGCAGCTTAGCGAGCGGCGGAGCGGGGGGCAGAGATACG. It is translated as CASSLASGGAGGRDT. The full CDR3 sequence reads CASSLASGGAGGRDTQYF. This rearrangement joins TRBV7-2 to TRBJ2-3; 9 bases agree with TRBD2. The read finishes 3 residues shy of the CDR3 end, and the germline J gene is used to complete it. CDR1 is SGHTA and CDR2 is FQGNSA in the germline V gene. The CDR3 spans 18 residues. After removal of 0 bases from V and 5 bases from J, the junction contained 12 bases not matched to a gene.

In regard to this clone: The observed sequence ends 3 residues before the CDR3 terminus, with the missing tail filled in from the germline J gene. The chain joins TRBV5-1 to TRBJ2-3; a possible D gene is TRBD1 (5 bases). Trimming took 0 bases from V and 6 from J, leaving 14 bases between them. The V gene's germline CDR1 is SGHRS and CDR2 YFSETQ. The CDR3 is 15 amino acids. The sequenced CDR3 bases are TGCGCCAGCAGCTTGGATACCGGCAGGGTGGATACG. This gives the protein CASSLDTGRVDT. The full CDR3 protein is CASSLDTGRVDTQYF.

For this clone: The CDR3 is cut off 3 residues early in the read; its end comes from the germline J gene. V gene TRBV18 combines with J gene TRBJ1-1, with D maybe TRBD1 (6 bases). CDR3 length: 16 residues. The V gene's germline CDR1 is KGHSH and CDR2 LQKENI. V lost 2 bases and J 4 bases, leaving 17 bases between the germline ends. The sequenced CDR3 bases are TGTGCCAGCTCACCATTCTCCGAACAGGGATCCACTGAA. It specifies CASSPFSEQGSTE. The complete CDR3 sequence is CASSPFSEQGSTEAFF.

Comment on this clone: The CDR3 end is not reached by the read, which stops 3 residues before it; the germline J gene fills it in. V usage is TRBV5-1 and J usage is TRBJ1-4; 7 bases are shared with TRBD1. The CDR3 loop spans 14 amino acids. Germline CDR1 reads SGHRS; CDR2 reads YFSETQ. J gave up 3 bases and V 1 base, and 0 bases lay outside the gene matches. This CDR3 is CASSLQGANEKLFF. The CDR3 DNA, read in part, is TGCGCCAGCAGCTTGCAGGGGGCTAATGAAAAA. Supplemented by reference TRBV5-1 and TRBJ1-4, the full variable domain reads KAGVTQTPRYLIKTRGQQVTLSCSPISGHRSVSWYQQTPGQGLQFLFEYFSETQRNKGNFPGRFSGRQFSNSRSEMNVSTLELGDSALYLCASSLQGANEKLFFGSGTQLSVL.

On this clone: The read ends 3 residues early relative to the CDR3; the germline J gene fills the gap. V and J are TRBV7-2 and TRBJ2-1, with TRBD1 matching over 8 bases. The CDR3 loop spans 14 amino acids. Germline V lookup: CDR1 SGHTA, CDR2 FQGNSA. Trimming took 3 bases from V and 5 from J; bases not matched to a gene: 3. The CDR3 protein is CASSFRDRHNEQFF. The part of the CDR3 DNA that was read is TGTGCCAGCAGCTTTAGGGACAGGCACAATGAG.

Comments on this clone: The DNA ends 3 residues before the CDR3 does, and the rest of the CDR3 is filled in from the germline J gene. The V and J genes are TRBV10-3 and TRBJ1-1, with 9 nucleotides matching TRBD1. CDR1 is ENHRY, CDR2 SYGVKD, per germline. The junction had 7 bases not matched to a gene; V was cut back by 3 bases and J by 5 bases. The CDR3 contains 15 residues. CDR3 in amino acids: CAISDPGQGITEAFF. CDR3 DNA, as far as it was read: TGTGCCATCAGTGATCCGGGACAGGGCATAACTGAA.

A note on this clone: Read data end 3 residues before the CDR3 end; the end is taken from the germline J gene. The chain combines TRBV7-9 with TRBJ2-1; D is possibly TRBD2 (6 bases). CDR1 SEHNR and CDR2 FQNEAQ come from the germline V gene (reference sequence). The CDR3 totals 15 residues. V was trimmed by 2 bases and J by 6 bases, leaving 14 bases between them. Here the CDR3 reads CASSLSGTFVNEQFF. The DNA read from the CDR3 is TGTGCCAGCAGCTTATCGGGGACTTTCGTCAATGAG.

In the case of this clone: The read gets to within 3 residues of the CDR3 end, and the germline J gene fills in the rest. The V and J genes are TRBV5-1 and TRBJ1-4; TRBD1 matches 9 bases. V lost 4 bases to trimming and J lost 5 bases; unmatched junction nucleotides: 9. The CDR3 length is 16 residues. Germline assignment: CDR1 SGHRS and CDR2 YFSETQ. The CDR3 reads CASSQNPGQGNEKLFF. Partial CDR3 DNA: TGCGCCAGCAGCCAAAATCCGGGACAGGGAAATGAAAAA.

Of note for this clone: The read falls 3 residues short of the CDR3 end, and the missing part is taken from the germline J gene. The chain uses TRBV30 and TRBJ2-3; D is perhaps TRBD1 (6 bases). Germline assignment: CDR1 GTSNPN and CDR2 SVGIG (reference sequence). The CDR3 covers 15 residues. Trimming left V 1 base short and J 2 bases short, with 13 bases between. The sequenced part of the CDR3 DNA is TGTGCCTGGAGTGCCGGACAGATACCCACAGATACG. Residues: CAWSAGQIPTDT. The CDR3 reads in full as CAWSAGQIPTDTQYF.

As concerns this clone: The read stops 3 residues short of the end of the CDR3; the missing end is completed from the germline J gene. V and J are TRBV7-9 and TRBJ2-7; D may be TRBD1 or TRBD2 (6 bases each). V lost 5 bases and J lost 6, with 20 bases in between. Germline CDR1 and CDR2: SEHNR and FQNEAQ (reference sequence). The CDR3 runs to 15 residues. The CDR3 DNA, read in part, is TGTGCCAGCAGCCAGGGGCCAGGGAGGAGTCTCGAG. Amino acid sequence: CASSQGPGRSLE. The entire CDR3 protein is CASSQGPGRSLEQYF.